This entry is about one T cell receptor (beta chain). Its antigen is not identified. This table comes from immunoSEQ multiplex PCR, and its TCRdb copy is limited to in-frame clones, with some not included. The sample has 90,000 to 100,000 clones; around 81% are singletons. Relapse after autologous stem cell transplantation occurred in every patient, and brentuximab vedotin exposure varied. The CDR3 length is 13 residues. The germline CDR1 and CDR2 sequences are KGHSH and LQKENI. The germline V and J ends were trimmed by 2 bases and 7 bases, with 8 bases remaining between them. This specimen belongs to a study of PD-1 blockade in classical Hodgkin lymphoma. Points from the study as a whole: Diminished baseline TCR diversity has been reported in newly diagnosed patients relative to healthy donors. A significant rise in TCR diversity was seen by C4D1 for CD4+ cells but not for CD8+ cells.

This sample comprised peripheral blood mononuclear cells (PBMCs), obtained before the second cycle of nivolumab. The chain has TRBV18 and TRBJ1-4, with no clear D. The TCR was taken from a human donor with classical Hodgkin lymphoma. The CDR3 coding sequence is TGTGCCAGCTCACCAGGGCGTAGTGAAAAACTGTTTTTT. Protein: CASSPGRSEKLFF.